The source of this T cell receptor beta chain is a study of cytomegalovirus exposure and HLA in healthy donors (dated 2017 in TCRdb). Describing the broader study: According to a later analysis, the 110 or so validation repertoires were produced on the same platform as the 666 repertoires of the first cohort. The study combined high-throughput TCR immunosequencing, statistical association of individual TCRs with disease status, and machine learning to predict cytomegalovirus infection status. The study aimed to test whether signatures of past pathogen exposure could be identified by cataloging public T cell receptors. A separate validation cohort of more than 100 different subjects was used in addition to the approximately 670-subject first cohort.

What the authors observed across the whole study: The classifier was reported to diagnose cytomegalovirus status with high specificity and sensitivity in both the original cohort and the validation cohort. According to the authors, the approach could potentially be generalized to other disease states and immunological phenotypes. All 120 or so repertoires were used to score co-occurrence in the validation cohort in a later analysis, because that analysis had no HLA typing for the cohort. A later analysis found that TCRs clustered in the first cohort also tended to co-occur in the 130 or so validation repertoires, with 94% of cluster scores above 0. In the study, around 150 TCR beta chains were listed as associated with cytomegalovirus. In vitro tests confirmed that a few of the cytomegalovirus-associated TCR beta chains recognize cytomegalovirus antigens. Most TCR sequences were seen in very few donors, while some public TCRs were found in many individuals.

Separate from the roughly 630-subject first cohort, the validation cohort of around 130 subjects was the group to which the donors belonged. Comment on this clone: Its specific antigen is unknown. No quality values exist for individual bases; no much larger clone is one base distant.

The library was generated by the immunoSEQ multiplex PCR assay. The source study handled its data this way. A statistical classification framework was developed to diagnose cytomegalovirus status using the catalog of TCR beta chain sequences. Drawn from immuneACCESS, this table holds only the in-frame rearrangements with V and J called that TCRdb kept. Clones are partly lost; checked studies trace under half to an unresolved V gene and leave the rest unexplained. V, J and clone size were drawn from that table, and D and trimming were deduced from the DNA. The sample data list 150,000 to 200,000 clones, and about 81% of these were observed just once. The ten largest clonotypes hold about 1.2% of the sample. The V end gives up 4 bases and the J end 5 bases, leaving 7 bases in the junction not matched to a gene. From its cysteine to its phenylalanine, the CDR3 spans 15 amino acids. Just CDR3 DNA is preserved here, 45 bases in frame from base 1. As encoded in the germline V gene, CDR1 is SGHTA while CDR2 is FQGNSA.

The sequenced sample consisted of PBMCs. In this chain, TRBV7-2 is recombined with TRBJ1-5, with 8 bases matching TRBD1. This receptor was identified in a woman aged 25-40 years in good health and CMV-seronegative. The nucleotide sequence reads as follows: TGTGCCAGCAGCTATAACCCAGGGGGCCATCAGCCCCAGCATTTT. It specifies CASSYNPGGHQPQHF.